This TCR beta chain was retrieved from a study of patients and donors after allogeneic stem cell transplantation. This clonotype was seen a handful of times. Germline V gene data show CDR1 as DFQATT and CDR2 as SNEGSKA (reference sequence). With 2 bases removed from V and 3 bases from J, the gap between germline ends came to 10 bases. The CDR3 loop spans 13 amino acids. TCRdb reanalysed the RT-PCR reads using MiXCR and keeps one entry per CDR3 protein. Of around 200,000 distinct CDR3 sequences in the sample, around 40% are singletons; the top ten hold roughly 12%. This rearrangement joins TRBV20-1 to TRBJ1-2, with a tentative D call TRBD1 (6 bases). Sequenced material: blood, either unsorted or a sorted T cell fraction (not recorded which). This TCR derives from a human donor who was either an allogeneic HSCT recipient or a stem cell or donor lymphocyte infusion donor (not recorded which). It is not recorded whose cells these are; they may come from a transplant donor. CDR3 residues: CSARRGGDYGYTF. In nucleotides, the CDR3 is TGCAGTGCTAGAAGAGGGGGGGACTATGGCTACACCTTC.